This paragraph reports one T cell receptor (beta chain). This sample was included in a study of blood T cell repertoires in COVID-19. This CDR3 contains 14 residues. V was clipped by 0 bases and J by 7 bases, with 13 bases between them. CDR1 is SGHRS, CDR2 YFSETQ, per germline. Per the original data handling: Nucleated cell counts were estimated from reference gene primer amplification. Generated by immunoSEQ multiplex PCR, the TCRdb table keeps only in-frame clones and is missing some. D and trimming were read from the DNA, whereas the V and J calls and clone size are those reported in that table. Of roughly 38,000 clones listed, over 75% are singletons.

The sequence was obtained from a man in his forties with active or convalescent COVID-19. The chain uses TRBV5-1 and TRBJ1-1; D is unclear. The source material was peripheral blood. CDR3 sequence: CASSLERGAVEAFF. CDR3 coding DNA: TGCGCCAGCAGCTTGGAGCGGGGAGCGGTTGAAGCTTTCTTT.